One and the same sample provided the 19 T cell receptor beta chains below, sequenced in a study of T cells expressing NK-cell markers. TCRdb reprocessed the 5' RACE reads; each CDR3 protein has one entry and no DNA is given. This table holds 350,000 to 400,000 distinct CDR3 sequences. Sequencing was done on a sample of blood T cells: a sorted CD56 or NKG2C T cell subset, CD4+ or CD8+ T cells, or bulk PBMC T cells (not recorded which). Source of these receptors: a woman between 45 and 65 years old in good health.

The chain combines TRBV6-6 with TRBJ2-2; the TRBD2 assignment by TCRdb is unverifiable without DNA. The CDR3 has 15 amino acids. The germline V gene has CDR1 MNHNY and CDR2 SVGAGI (reference sequence). The CDR3 sequence is CASREGLTNTGELFF.

This chain joins TRBV24-1 and TRBJ2-2; checking the TCRdb D call of TRBD1 is not possible without DNA. CDR1 and CDR2 (germline): KGHDR, SFDVKD. The CDR3 has 16 residues. CDR3 protein: CATSDFSGVNTGELFF.

The V and J genes are TRBV6-1 and TRBJ2-1; with no DNA, the TCRdb D assignment of TRBD1 cannot be verified. CDR1 and CDR2 from the germline V gene are MNHNS and SASEGT. This CDR3 comprises 12 residues. CDR3 protein: CASRKGASEQFF.

The chain employs TRBV27 and TRBJ1-6; TCRdb outputs TRBD1, but without DNA this stays unchecked. The V gene's germline CDR1 is MNHEY and CDR2 SMNVEV (reference sequence). This CDR3 is built from 18 residues. The CDR3 here is CASSLLQGGNSYNSPLHF.

This sequence joins TRBV7-6 and TRBJ1-2; TCRdb's assignment of TRBD1 cannot be checked, as there is no DNA. Germline CDR1 SGHVS, CDR2 FNYEAQ. There are 15 residues in the CDR3. Here the CDR3 reads CASSNSMTGRDGYTF.

The rearrangement uses TRBV2 and TRBJ2-7; TCRdb indicates TRBD1, and absent DNA this call remains unverified. Germline-derived CDR1 and CDR2 are SNHLY and FYNNEI. The CDR3 length is 15 residues. The CDR3 loop is CASIQDRAALSEQYF.

The chain recombines TRBV2 with TRBJ2-1; TCRdb calls TRBD1, which cannot be checked without DNA. CDR1 and CDR2 (germline): SNHLY, FYNNEI. This CDR3 is 14 amino acids long. The CDR3 sequence: CASRRTGYLNEQFF.

This chain uses TRBV10-3 with TRBJ2-6; TCRdb's D call, TRBD2, is unchecked because there is no DNA. The length of the CDR3 is 18 residues. Germline CDR1 reads ENHRY; CDR2 reads SYGVKD. The CDR3 sequence: CAITDRQGTTSGANVLTF.

The chain uses TRBV19 and TRBJ2-1; the TCRdb call, TRBD2, lacks DNA for checking. Germline V gene sequence: CDR1 LNHDA, CDR2 SQIVND (reference sequence). This CDR3 comprises 12 residues. CDR3 sequence: CASGRAPNEQFF.

The chain joins TRBV12-3 or TRBV12-4 to TRBJ2-1; TCRdb lists TRBD2, though no DNA is available to test this call. CDR3 size: 16 residues. This CDR3 reads CASSTDALTIYNEQFF.

V gene TRBV2 combines with J gene TRBJ2-2. The germline V gene has CDR1 SNHLY and CDR2 FYNNEI. This CDR3 contains 11 residues. This CDR3 is CATMNTGELFF.

V and J are TRBV7-2 and TRBJ2-2. The CDR3 contains 16 residues. From germline, CDR1 is SGHTA and CDR2 FQGNSA. CDR3 region: CASSLGLSGVYGELFF.

The chain recombines TRBV7-9 with TRBJ1-1; TCRdb calls TRBD1, which cannot be checked without DNA. The germline V gene has CDR1 SEHNR and CDR2 FQNEAQ (reference sequence). This CDR3 comprises 16 residues. The chain's CDR3 is CASSRRPGQGGTEAFF.

The chain employs TRBV11-2 and TRBJ2-1; TCRdb's D gene call, TRBD2, goes unchecked for lack of DNA. CDR1 and CDR2 from the germline V gene are SGHAT and FQNNGV. This CDR3 is built from 16 residues. This CDR3 is CASSFAGTSGSPEQFF.

J is TRBJ1-4 and V is TRBV5-1; TCRdb gives TRBD1 as the D gene, but with no DNA this cannot be confirmed. The CDR3 is 13 amino acids. Germline V gene sequence: CDR1 SGHRS, CDR2 YFSETQ. The CDR3 sequence: CASSWGQDEKLFF. Supplemented by reference TRBV5-1 and TRBJ1-4, the full variable domain reads KAGVTQTPRYLIKTRGQQVTLSCSPISGHRSVSWYQQTPGQGLQFLFEYFSETQRNKGNFPGRFSGRQFSNSRSEMNVSTLELGDSALYLCASSWGQDEKLFFGSGTQLSVL.

The rearrangement joins TRBV5-1 to TRBJ2-5; the D call of TRBD2 rests on TCRdb alone, since no DNA is present to check it. Germline V gene data show CDR1 as SGHRS and CDR2 as YFSETQ. This CDR3 comprises 18 residues. CDR3 sequence: CASTRVGASGMSQETQYF.

The chain uses TRBV15 and TRBJ2-5; the TCRdb D gene call, TRBD2, has no DNA to confirm it. Germline CDR1 reads LNHNV; CDR2 reads YYDKDF (reference sequence). There are 13 residues in the CDR3. CDR3 protein: CATSSGTRETQYF.

V and J are TRBV12-5 and TRBJ1-1; TCRdb proposes TRBD1, but this gene call is untestable without DNA. The CDR3 spans 15 residues. Germline V gene sequence: CDR1 LGHNT, CDR2 FRNRAP. Here the CDR3 reads CASGLYQGMNTEAFF. Full variable domain (outside the CDR3, taken from reference TRBV12-5 and TRBJ1-1): DARVTQTPRHKVTEMGQEVTMRCQPILGHNTVFWYRQTMMQGLELLAYFRNRAPLDDSGMPKDRFSAEMPDATLATLKIQPSEPRDSAVYFCASGLYQGMNTEAFFGQGTRLTVV.

V gene TRBV5-6 combines with J gene TRBJ2-2; TCRdb's D gene call, TRBD2, goes unchecked for lack of DNA. The V gene's germline CDR1 is SGHDT and CDR2 YYEEEE. The length of the CDR3 is 16 residues. This CDR3 is CASSERTGLGTGELFF.